The 20 T cell receptor beta chains in this list originate from one sample, sequenced in a study of shared clonotypes between healthy human individuals. Here immunoSEQ multiplex PCR was the method, and the copy in TCRdb shows in-frame clones only, minus some. The sample has more than 2 million clones; approximately 96% are singletons. Material: naive CD4+ T cells sorted from blood. Subset specified: CD45RA+ positively selected. These receptor sequences come from a man in his late teens or twenties in good health.

The chain couples TRBV28 to TRBJ2-7, with TRBD2 identical over 8 bases. This CDR3 is built from 14 residues. Germline assignment: CDR1 MDHEN and CDR2 SYDVKM. Trimming at V came to 7 bases and at J to 13 bases, leaving 18 bases not matched to a gene. CDR3 sequence: CASTPPGRAGRVYF. DNA of the CDR3: TGTGCCAGCACCCCTCCCGGGAGGGCCGGACGAGTATACTTC.

The chain combines TRBV7-2 with TRBJ2-7; D is possibly TRBD1 (5 bases). Per germline, CDR1 SGHTA and CDR2 FQGNSA. V lost 6 bases, J lost 12 bases, and 15 bases lay in between. The CDR3 consists of 11 residues. CDR3 in DNA: TGTGCCAGCAGTCTTTATGGGGCGCGGTACTTC. Amino acid sequence: CASSLYGARYF.

This clone was found a few times. This chain uses TRBV6-1 with TRBJ1-2, with no clear D. Between the trimmed V and J ends, which lost 6 bases and 4 bases, there was a span of 12 bases. This CDR3 spans 13 amino acids. Germline-derived CDR1 and CDR2 are MNHNS and SASEGT. CDR3 coding DNA: TGTGCCAGCAGAACGGGGTCTTTCTATGGCTACACCTTC. As protein: CASRTGSFYGYTF.

This clone showed up just once. V and J are TRBV4-3 and TRBJ1-2, with D possibly matching TRBD1 (6 bases). Germline CDR1 LGHNA, CDR2 YSLEER. The CDR3 is made up of 15 amino acids. V dropped 4 bases and J dropped 2 bases, with 14 bases sitting between them. The CDR3 DNA sequence: TGCGCCAGCAGCCGGACGACAGGCCAAAACTATGGCTACACCTTC. This encodes CASSRTTGQNYGYTF.

The chain employs TRBV7-2 and TRBJ2-2; 7 nucleotides agree with TRBD1. In germline, CDR1 is SGHTA, CDR2 FQGNSA. Trimming at V came to 4 bases and at J to 5 bases, leaving 7 bases not matched to a gene. The CDR3 spans 15 residues. The CDR3 DNA sequence: TGTGCCAGCAGCTCCCAACCGACAGGGACCGGGGAGCTGTTTTTT. This codes for CASSSQPTGTGELFF.

This chain connects TRBV7-9 to TRBJ2-1; D may be TRBD1 (6 bases). Germline CDR1 reads SEHNR; CDR2 reads FQNEAQ (reference sequence). Trimming took off 6 bases at V and 8 bases at J, with 20 bases between the two ends. The CDR3 sequence is 15 residues long. The CDR3 here is CASSLGDNYNYEQFF. DNA of the CDR3: TGTGCCAGCAGTCTTGGGGACAACTACAATTATGAGCAGTTCTTC.

The chain has TRBV2 and TRBJ2-3, with a possible D match to TRBD2 (5 bases). The V end lost 4 bases, the J end lost 6 bases, and 8 bases lay between the germline ends. Germline lookup yields CDR1 SNHLY and CDR2 FYNNEI. The CDR3 is made up of 12 amino acids. In DNA, the CDR3 is TGTGCCAGCAGTGGGCGGGTGGATACGCAGTATTTT. This codes for CASSGRVDTQYF.

J is TRBJ1-1 and V is TRBV19; a weak D match, TRBD1 (6 bases). This CDR3 is 16 amino acids long. Trimming removed 4 bases from V and 4 bases from J, with 19 bases in between. CDR1 and CDR2 (germline): LNHDA, SQIVND (reference sequence). CDR3 nucleotide sequence: TGTGCCAGTAGTAGGCTGGCGGGCAGGGGAAGCACTGAAGCTTTCTTT. It yields the protein CASSRLAGRGSTEAFF.

The chain joins TRBV4-2 to TRBJ2-7; D unclear. With 0 bases removed from V and 3 bases from J, the gap between germline ends came to 12 bases. Germline V gives CDR1 LGHNA, CDR2 YNFKEQ. The CDR3 runs 15 residues. The CDR3 sequence is CASSQELNRNYEQYF. CDR3 DNA sequence: TGTGCCAGCAGCCAAGAACTTAACAGAAACTACGAGCAGTACTTC.

V usage is TRBV30 and J usage is TRBJ1-6; TRBD1 matches at 10 bases. The CDR3 contains 16 residues. The V gene's germline CDR1 is GTSNPN and CDR2 SVGIG (reference sequence). V shed 3 bases, J shed 6 bases, and the junction held 8 bases outside the gene matches. In nucleotides, the CDR3 is TGTGCCTGGAGGGCCACCGGACAGGGGGTTAATTCACCCCTCCACTTT. It is translated as CAWRATGQGVNSPLHF.

The chain has TRBV30 and TRBJ1-6, with a weak D call TRBD1 (6 bases). CDR3 length: 12 residues. The ends were cut back, 4 bases at V and 8 bases at J, with 9 bases in the middle. Germline CDR1 GTSNPN, CDR2 SVGIG (reference sequence). CDR3 in amino acids: CAWNSGDSPLHF. Written as DNA, the CDR3 is TGTGCCTGGAATTCAGGGGATTCACCCCTCCACTTT.

CDR3 residues: CASSSLTASNINNQPQHF. As DNA, the CDR3 is TGCGCCAGCAGCTCCCTGACAGCGTCTAACATAAACAATCAGCCCCAGCATTTT. V is TRBV5-1 and J is TRBJ1-5; D is possibly TRBD1 (5 bases). The germline gives CDR1 SGHRS, CDR2 YFSETQ. This CDR3 contains 18 residues. Trimming cost V 3 bases and J 3 bases, with 22 bases left between them.

The gene calls are TRBV10-3 and TRBJ1-1, with 8 bases that match TRBD1. The CDR3 is 13 residues long. The ends lost 7 bases at V and 8 bases at J; junction bases unmatched: 9. Germline V gene lookup returns CDR1 ENHRY and CDR2 SYGVKD. The CDR3 nucleotides are TGTGCCATCAATACGGACAGGGTGACCGAAGCTTTCTTT. Protein product: CAINTDRVTEAFF.

The V and J genes are TRBV7-2 and TRBJ2-7; 7 bases are a match to TRBD1. This CDR3 is 13 amino acids long. Trimming took 9 bases from V and 6 from J; bases not matched to a gene: 11. Germline CDR1 SGHTA, CDR2 FQGNSA. The CDR3, as DNA: TGTGCCAGTCAACTACAGGGGATCGGCGAGCAGTACTTC. It is translated as CASQLQGIGEQYF.

The rearrangement joins TRBV11-2 to TRBJ2-7; TRBD2 matches at 12 bases. The V and J ends lost 0 bases and 0 bases, in that order; junction bases with no gene match: 12. From germline, CDR1 is SGHAT and CDR2 FQNNGV. CDR3 length: 20 amino acids. The CDR3 bases are TGTGCCAGCAGCTTAGACGACCGTCCGGGACTAGCGGGCCGCTCCTACGAGCAGTACTTC. As protein: CASSLDDRPGLAGRSYEQYF.

This clone was counted a few times. The same CDR3 can be traced to other DNA sequences in this sample. The rearrangement links TRBV6-5 to TRBJ2-7; TRBD2 matches at 11 bases. There are 15 residues in the CDR3. Germline V gene lookup returns CDR1 MNHEY and CDR2 SVGAGI. Germline trimming cut 2 bases from V and 0 bases from J; bases unmatched to any gene: 0. The CDR3, as DNA: TGTGCCAGCAGTTACGGGACTAGCGGCTCCTACGAGCAGTACTTC. It codes for CASSYGTSGSYEQYF.

Comment on this clone: Additional DNA sequences in this sample encode the identical CDR3. The chain uses TRBV6-5 and TRBJ2-7; perhaps TRBD1 as D (7 bases). The CDR3 contains 14 residues. CDR1 and CDR2 (germline): MNHEY, SVGAGI. Trimming took 2 bases from V and 4 from J, leaving 12 bases between them. This CDR3 reads CASSYGQGGYEQYF. The CDR3 bases are TGTGCCAGCAGTTACGGCCAGGGGGGTTACGAGCAGTACTTC.

The chain links TRBV6-5 to TRBJ2-4; 13 nucleotides match TRBD2. V was clipped by 6 bases and J by 12 bases; unmatched bases: 11. This CDR3 has 15 amino acids. Germline V gene lookup returns CDR1 MNHEY and CDR2 SVGAGI. The CDR3 DNA sequence: TGTGCCAGCAGGTTAAAAGGGACTAGCGGGAATCCTCAGTACTTC. The encoded protein is CASRLKGTSGNPQYF.

The chain carries TRBV11-2 and TRBJ2-3, with TRBD2 matching 7 bases. The germline V gene encodes CDR1 SGHAT and CDR2 FQNNGV. The J segment lost 4 bases and the V segment lost 3 bases, leaving 10 bases of the junction unmatched. The CDR3 totals 16 residues. CDR3 DNA sequence: TGTGCCAGCAGCTTGGATAGGGGAGGGCCCTCAGATACGCAGTATTTT. It is translated as CASSLDRGGPSDTQYF.

Here the CDR3 reads CASSQDWDLREQYF. CDR3 DNA: TGTGCCAGCAGCCAAGATTGGGATCTCAGGGAGCAGTACTTC. The chain is built from TRBV4-2 and TRBJ2-7; D call uncertain. The germline gives CDR1 LGHNA, CDR2 YNFKEQ. This CDR3 is built from 14 residues. The V and J ends lost 0 bases and 7 bases respectively, with 13 bases between them.